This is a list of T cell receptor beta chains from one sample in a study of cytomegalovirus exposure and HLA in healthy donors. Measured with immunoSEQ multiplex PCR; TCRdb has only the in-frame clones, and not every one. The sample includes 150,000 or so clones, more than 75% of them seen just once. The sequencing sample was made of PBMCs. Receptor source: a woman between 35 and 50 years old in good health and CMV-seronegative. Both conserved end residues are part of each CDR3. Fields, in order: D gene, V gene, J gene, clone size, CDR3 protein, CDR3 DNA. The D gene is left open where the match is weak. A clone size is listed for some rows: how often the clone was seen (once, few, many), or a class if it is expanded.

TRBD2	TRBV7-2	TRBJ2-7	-	CASSLRAGGPSEQYF	TGTGCCAGCAGCCTGAGGGCGGGAGGGCCTTCCGAGCAGTACTTC
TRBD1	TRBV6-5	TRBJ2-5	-	CASSYAGQGVETQYF	TGTGCCAGCAGTTACGCGGGACAGGGTGTGGAGACCCAGTACTTC
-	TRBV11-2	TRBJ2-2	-	CASSLGSTGELFF	TGTGCCAGCAGCCTCGGGAGCACCGGGGAGCTGTTTTTT
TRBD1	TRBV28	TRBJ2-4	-	CASRQTGAAKNIQYF	TGTGCCAGCAGGCAGACAGGGGCCGCCAAAAACATTCAGTACTTC
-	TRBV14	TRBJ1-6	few	CASSQVANSPLHF	TGTGCCAGCAGCCAAGTCGCGAATTCACCCCTCCACTTT
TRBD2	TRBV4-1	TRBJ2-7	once	CASSRIAGASYEQYF	TGCGCCAGCAGCCGAATAGCGGGAGCCTCCTACGAGCAGTACTTC
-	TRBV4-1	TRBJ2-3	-	CASSQDSARGGDTQYF	TGTGCCAGCAGCCAAGATTCCGCCAGGGGTGGGGATACGCAGTATTTT
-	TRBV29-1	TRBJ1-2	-	CSSVIRGINDGYTF	TGCAGCTCGGTCATCAGAGGCATAAATGATGGCTACACCTTC
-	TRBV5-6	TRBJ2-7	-	CASSLVGSPSYEQYF	TGTGCCAGCAGCTTGGTCGGGAGCCCCTCCTACGAGCAGTACTTC
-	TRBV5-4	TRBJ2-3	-	CASSSSRDTDTQYF	TGTGCCAGCAGCTCCTCCCGGGACACAGATACGCAGTATTTT
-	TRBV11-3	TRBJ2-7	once	CASSSGLAYEQYF	TGTGCCAGCAGCTCCGGGTTAGCCTACGAGCAGTACTTC
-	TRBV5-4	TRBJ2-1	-	CASSPPGTLYNEQFF	TGTGCCAGCAGCCCCCCCGGGACTCTGTACAATGAGCAGTTCTTC
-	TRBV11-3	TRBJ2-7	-	CASGRAVGGAQYF	TGTGCCAGCGGCCGGGCAGTAGGCGGGGCGCAGTACTTC
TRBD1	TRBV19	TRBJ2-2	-	CASSLPGQRTGELFF	TGTGCCAGTAGTTTACCGGGACAGCGCACCGGGGAGCTGTTTTTT
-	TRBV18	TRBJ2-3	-	CASSPSGDTDTQYF	TGTGCCAGCTCACCTAGCGGAGACACAGATACGCAGTATTTT
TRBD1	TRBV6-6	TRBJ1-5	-	CASRTGEGNQPQHF	TGTGCCAGCAGGACAGGGGAGGGCAATCAGCCCCAGCATTTT
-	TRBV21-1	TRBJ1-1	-	CASSKEGADEAFF	TGTGCCAGCAGCAAAGAGGGAGCCGATGAAGCTTTCTTT
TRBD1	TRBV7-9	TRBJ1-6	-	CASSKHRGINSPLHF	TGTGCCAGCAGCAAGCACAGGGGGATTAATTCACCCCTCCACTTT
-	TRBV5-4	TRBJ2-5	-	CASSLGREETQYF	TGTGCCAGCAGCTTGGGACGGGAAGAGACCCAGTACTTC
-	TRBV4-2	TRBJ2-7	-	CASSPRGYEQYF	TGTGCCAGCAGCCCCAGGGGATACGAGCAGTACTTC
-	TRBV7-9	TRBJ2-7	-	CASSSLSGSYEQYF	TGTGCCAGCAGCTCACTTTCCGGCTCCTACGAGCAGTACTTC
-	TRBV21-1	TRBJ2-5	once	CASIVQAAGEETQYF	TGTGCCAGCATCGTGCAGGCGGCGGGAGAAGAGACCCAGTACTTC
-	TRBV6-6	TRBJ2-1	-	CACHASGTYNEQFF	TGTGCCTGCCACGCCTCGGGGACCTACAATGAGCAGTTCTTC
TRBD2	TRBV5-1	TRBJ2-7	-	CASSPIAGGASYEQYF	TGCGCCAGCAGCCCCATAGCGGGGGGGGCCTCCTACGAGCAGTACTTC
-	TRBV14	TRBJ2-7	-	CASSPRGTSYEQYF	TGTGCCAGCAGCCCCCGCGGCACCTCCTACGAGCAGTACTTC
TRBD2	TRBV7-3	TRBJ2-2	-	CASGVAGGLTGELFF	TGTGCCAGCGGGGTAGCGGGAGGTTTAACCGGGGAGCTGTTTTTT
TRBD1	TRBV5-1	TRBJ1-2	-	CASSNSQGAKGYTF	TGCGCCAGCAGCAATTCCCAGGGGGCTAAGGGCTACACCTTC
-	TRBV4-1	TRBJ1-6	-	CASSQDLEPSSRAYNSPLHF	TGCGCCAGCAGCCAAGATTTGGAGCCCTCCTCGAGGGCCTATAATTCACCCCTCCACTTT
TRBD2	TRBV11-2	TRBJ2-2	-	CASSSPPTSGGRLTGELFF	TGTGCCAGCAGCTCCCCCCCGACTAGCGGGGGGCGTCTCACCGGGGAGCTGTTTTTT
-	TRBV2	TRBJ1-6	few	CASSSEAYNSPLHF	TGTGCCAGCAGTAGCGAGGCGTATAATTCACCCCTCCACTTT
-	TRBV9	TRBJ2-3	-	CASSVGSSGTIPDTQYF	TGTGCCAGCAGCGTAGGTAGTAGCGGCACCATCCCAGATACGCAGTATTTT
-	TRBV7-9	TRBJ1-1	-	CASKGRWNTEAFF	TGTGCCAGCAAAGGGAGGTGGAACACTGAAGCTTTCTTT
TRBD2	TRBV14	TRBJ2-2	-	CASSQGAGGSTGELFF	TGTGCCAGCAGCCAAGGAGCGGGGGGATCCACCGGGGAGCTGTTTTTT
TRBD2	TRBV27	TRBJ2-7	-	CASRTSGRASYEQYF	TGTGCCAGCCGAACTAGCGGGAGGGCCTCCTACGAGCAGTACTTC
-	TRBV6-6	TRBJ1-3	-	CASSAHPTSPGNTIYF	TGTGCCAGCAGTGCGCATCCCACGTCGCCCGGAAACACCATATATTTT